The sequence of this TCR beta chain was determined in a study of PD-1 blockade in classical Hodgkin lymphoma. Study-wide context: It was nivolumab at 3 mg/kg, given intravenously every 2 weeks, that patients received. The study, taken as a whole, reports: Compared with baseline, CD4+ but not CD8+ TCR diversity had risen significantly by C4D1. Patients excluded were those beginning nivolumab under 1 year after ASCT.

The CDR3 contains 13 residues. Germline V CDR1 and CDR2: SGHRS, YFSETQ. The ends were cut back, 0 bases at V and 6 bases at J, with 9 bases in the middle. Each patient experienced a relapse that followed autologous stem cell transplantation, and brentuximab vedotin exposure varied. The data were produced by immunoSEQ multiplex PCR, yet TCRdb's version contains in-frame clones alone and is incomplete. The sample has about 30,000 clones, around 68% seen once. To note about this clone: Its antigen remains unidentified.

The specimen was peripheral blood mononuclear cells (PBMCs), collected before the second cycle of nivolumab. The J gene is TRBJ1-1, the V gene TRBV5-1; D gene unclear. The TCR comes from a human donor with classical Hodgkin lymphoma. The CDR3 spells CASSLGHGPEAFF. Here the CDR3 DNA reads TGCGCCAGCAGCTTGGGCCATGGCCCTGAAGCTTTCTTT. Full variable domain (missing parts from reference TRBV5-1 and TRBJ1-1): KAGVTQTPRYLIKTRGQQVTLSCSPISGHRSVSWYQQTPGQGLQFLFEYFSETQRNKGNFPGRFSGRQFSNSRSEMNVSTLELGDSALYLCASSLGHGPEAFFGQGTRLTVV.